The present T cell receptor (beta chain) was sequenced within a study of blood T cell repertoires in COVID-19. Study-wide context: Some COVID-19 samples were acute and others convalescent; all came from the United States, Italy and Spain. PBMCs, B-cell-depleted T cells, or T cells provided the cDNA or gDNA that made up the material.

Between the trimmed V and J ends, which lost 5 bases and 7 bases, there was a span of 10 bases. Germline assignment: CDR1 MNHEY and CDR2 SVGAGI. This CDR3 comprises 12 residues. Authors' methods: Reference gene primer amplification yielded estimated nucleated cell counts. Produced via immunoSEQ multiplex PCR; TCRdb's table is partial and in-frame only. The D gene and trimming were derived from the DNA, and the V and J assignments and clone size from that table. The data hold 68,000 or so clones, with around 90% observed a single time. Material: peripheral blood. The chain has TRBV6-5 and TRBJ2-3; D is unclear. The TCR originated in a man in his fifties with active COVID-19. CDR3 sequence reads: CASSTDDYTQYF. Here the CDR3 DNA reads TGTGCCAGCAGTACTGACGACTATACGCAGTATTTT.